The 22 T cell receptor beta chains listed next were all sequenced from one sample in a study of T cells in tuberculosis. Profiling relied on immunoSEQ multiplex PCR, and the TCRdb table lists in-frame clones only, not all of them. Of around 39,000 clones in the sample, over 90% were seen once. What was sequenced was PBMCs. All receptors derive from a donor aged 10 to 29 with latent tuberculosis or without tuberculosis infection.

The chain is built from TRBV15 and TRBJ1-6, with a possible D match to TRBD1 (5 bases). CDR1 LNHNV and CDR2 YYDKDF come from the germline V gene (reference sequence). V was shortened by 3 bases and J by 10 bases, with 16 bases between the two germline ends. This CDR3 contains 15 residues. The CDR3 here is CATSSRGGIYSPLHF. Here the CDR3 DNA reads TGTGCCACCAGCAGCCGGGGGGGAATTTACTCACCCCTCCACTTT.

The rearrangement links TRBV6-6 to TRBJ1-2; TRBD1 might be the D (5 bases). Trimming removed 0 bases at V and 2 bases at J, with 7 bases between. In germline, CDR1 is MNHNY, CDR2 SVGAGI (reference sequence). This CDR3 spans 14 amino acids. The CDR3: CASSYSTENYGYTF. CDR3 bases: TGTGCCAGCAGTTACTCGACAGAAAACTATGGCTACACCTTC.

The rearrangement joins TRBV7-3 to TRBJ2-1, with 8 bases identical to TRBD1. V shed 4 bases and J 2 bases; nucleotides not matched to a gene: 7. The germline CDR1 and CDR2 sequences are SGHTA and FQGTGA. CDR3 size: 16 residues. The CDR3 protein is CASSSRTGSPYNEQFF. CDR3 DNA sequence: TGTGCCAGCAGCTCCCGGACAGGGTCACCCTACAATGAGCAGTTCTTC.

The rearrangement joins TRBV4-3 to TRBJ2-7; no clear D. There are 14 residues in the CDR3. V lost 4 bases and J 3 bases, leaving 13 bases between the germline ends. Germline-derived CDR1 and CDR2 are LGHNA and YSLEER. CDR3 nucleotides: TGCGCCAGCAGCCCGTTTCTTCCGTTCTACGAGCAGTACTTC. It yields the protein CASSPFLPFYEQYF.

CDR3 DNA sequence: TGTGCCAGCAGACATGAAGCGGGGGGGCGTGGGGAGCAGTACTTC. Encoded protein: CASRHEAGGRGEQYF. The chain has TRBV6-1 and TRBJ2-7, with 10 bases that match TRBD2. Looked up from germline, CDR1 is MNHNS and CDR2 is SASEGT. The trim removed 6 bases at V and 7 bases at J, leaving 12 bases unmatched. The CDR3 has 15 amino acids.

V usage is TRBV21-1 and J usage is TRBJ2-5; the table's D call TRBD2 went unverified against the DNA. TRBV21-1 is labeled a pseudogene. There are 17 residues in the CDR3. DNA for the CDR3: TGTGCCAGCAGCAAAGCAACTAGCGGGGGGGCCTTTGAGACCCAGTACTTC. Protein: CASSKATSGGAFETQYF.

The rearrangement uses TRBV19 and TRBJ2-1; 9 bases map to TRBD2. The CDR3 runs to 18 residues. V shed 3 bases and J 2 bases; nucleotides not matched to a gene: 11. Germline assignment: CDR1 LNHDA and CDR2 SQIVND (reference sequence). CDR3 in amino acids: CASSMRGGRGGTYNEQFF. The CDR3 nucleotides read TGTGCCAGTAGTATGCGTGGCGGGAGGGGGGGTACCTACAATGAGCAGTTCTTC.

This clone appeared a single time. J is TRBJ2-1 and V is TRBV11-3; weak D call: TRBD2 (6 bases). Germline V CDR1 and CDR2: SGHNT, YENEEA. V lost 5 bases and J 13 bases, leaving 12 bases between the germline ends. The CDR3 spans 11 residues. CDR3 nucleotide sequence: TGTGCCAGCAGCCTCGGGGGTCCACAGTTCTTC. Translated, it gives CASSLGGPQFF.

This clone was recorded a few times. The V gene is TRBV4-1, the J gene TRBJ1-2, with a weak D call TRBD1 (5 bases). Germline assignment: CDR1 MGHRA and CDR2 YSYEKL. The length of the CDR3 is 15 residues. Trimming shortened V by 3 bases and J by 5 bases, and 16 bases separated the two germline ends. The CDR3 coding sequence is TGCGCCAGCAGCCATGAAGGCAGGGTCGGGTATGGCTACACCTTC. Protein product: CASSHEGRVGYGYTF.

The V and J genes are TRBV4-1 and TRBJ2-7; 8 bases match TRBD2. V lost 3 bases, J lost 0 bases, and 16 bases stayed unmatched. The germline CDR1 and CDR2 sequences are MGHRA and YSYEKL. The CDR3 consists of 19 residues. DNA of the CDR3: TGCGCCAGCAGCCATGAAGATTCGGGTCTTACTAGCGGCTCCTACGAGCAGTACTTC. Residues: CASSHEDSGLTSGSYEQYF.

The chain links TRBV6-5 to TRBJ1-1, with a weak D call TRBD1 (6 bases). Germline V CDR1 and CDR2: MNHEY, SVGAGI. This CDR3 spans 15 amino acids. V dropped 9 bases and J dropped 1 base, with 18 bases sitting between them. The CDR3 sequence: CASSGGGRGNTEAFF. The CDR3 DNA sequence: TGTGCCAGTTCCGGGGGGGGCAGGGGGAACACTGAAGCTTTCTTT.

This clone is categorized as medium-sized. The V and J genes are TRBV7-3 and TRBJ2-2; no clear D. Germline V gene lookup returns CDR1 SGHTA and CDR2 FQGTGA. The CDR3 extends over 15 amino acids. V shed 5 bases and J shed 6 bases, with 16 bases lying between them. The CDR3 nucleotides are TGTGCCAGCAGCCTCGTGAACTCCTTGGCCGGGGAGCTGTTTTTT. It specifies CASSLVNSLAGELFF.

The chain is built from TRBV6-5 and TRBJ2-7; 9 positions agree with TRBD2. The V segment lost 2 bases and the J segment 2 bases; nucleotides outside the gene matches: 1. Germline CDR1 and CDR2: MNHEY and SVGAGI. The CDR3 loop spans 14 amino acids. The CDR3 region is CASSYGGGAYEQYF. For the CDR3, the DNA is TGTGCCAGCAGTTACGGCGGGGGGGCCTACGAGCAGTACTTC.

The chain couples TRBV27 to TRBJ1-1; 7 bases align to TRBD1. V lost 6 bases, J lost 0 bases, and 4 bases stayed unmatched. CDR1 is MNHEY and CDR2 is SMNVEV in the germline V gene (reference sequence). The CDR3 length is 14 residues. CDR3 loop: CASSVQGLNTEAFF. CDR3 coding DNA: TGTGCCAGCAGCGTACAGGGGTTGAACACTGAAGCTTTCTTT.

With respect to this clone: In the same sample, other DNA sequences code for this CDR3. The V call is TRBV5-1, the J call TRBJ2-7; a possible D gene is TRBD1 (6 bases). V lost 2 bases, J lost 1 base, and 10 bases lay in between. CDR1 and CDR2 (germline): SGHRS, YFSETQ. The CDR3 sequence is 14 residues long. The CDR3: CASSFGQGSYEQYF. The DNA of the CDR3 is TGCGCCAGCAGCTTCGGGCAGGGGTCCTACGAGCAGTACTTC.

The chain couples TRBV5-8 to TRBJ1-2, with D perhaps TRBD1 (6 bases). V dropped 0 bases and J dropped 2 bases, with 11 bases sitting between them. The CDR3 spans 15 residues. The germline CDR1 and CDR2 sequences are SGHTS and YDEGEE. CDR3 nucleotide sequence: TGTGCCAGCAGCTTGGTTCAGGGGACGAACTATGGCTACACCTTC. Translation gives CASSLVQGTNYGYTF.

The CDR3 region has the DNA TGTGCCAGCAGTTCTTACAGGAACACTGAAGCTTTCTTT. Its translation is CASSSYRNTEAFF. J is TRBJ1-1 and V is TRBV27; D gene ambiguous. Trimming pared 4 bases from V and 1 base from J, leaving 7 bases between. The CDR3 runs to 13 residues. Germline V gene data show CDR1 as MNHEY and CDR2 as SMNVEV (reference sequence).

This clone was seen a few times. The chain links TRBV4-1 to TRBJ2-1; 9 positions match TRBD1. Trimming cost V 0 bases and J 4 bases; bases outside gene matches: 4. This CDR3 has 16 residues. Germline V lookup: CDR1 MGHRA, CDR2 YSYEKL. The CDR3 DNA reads TGCGCCAGCAGCCAAGAAGGGGACAGGGCTTACAATGAGCAGTTCTTC. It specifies CASSQEGDRAYNEQFF.

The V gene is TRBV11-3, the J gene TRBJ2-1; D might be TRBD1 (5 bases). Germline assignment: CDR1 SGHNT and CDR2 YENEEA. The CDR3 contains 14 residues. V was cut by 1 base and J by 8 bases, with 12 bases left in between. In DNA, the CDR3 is TGTGCCAGCAGCTTAGTAGGACACTCCTATGAGCAGTTCTTC. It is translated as CASSLVGHSYEQFF. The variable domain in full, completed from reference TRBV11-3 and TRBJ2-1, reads EAGVVQSPRYKIIEKKQPVAFWCNPISGHNTLYWYLQNLGQGPELLIRYENEEAVDDSQLPKDRFSAERLKGVDSTLKIQPAELGDSAVYLCASSLVGHSYEQFFGPGTRLTVL.

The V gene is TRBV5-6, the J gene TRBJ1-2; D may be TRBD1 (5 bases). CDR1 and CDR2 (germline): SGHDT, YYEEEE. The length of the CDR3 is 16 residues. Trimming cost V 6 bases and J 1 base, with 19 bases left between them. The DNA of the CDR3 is TGTGCCAGCACCCAGGTCGTCAGGGTTAGTAACTATGGCTACACCTTC. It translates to CASTQVVRVSNYGYTF.

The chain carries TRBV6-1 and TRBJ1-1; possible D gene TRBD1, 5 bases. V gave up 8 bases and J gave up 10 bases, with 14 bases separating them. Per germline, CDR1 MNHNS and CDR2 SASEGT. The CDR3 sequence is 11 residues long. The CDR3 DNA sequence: TGTGCCAGCGGGGAGGGGCGGATAGCTTTCTTT. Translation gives CASGEGRIAFF.

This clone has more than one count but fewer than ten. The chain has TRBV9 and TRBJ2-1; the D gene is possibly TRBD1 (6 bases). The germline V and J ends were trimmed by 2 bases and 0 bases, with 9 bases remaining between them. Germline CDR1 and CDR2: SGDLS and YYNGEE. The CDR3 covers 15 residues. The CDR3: CASSVTGSSYNEQFF. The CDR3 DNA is TGTGCCAGCAGCGTTACAGGGAGCTCCTACAATGAGCAGTTCTTC.